Sequencing of this TCR beta chain was carried out in a study of Graves' ophthalmopathy and Graves' hyperthyroidism. Germline V gene sequence: CDR1 SQVTM, CDR2 ANQGSEA. This CDR3 region has 12 residues. Germline trimming cut 6 bases from V and 3 bases from J; bases unmatched to any gene: 5. Amplification of the TCR beta CDR3 regions used RNA transcripts (as template). An initial RT-PCR round employing HTBI primers preceded a second-round multiplex PCR. TCRdb recomputed calls from the multiplex PCR reads with MiXCR, one row per CDR3 protein. This sample carries hundreds of thousands of distinct CDR3 sequences, about 38% of them seen once, and the ten largest clones take 2.5% to 3.5%. This clonotype was recorded at least ten times.

The clonotype originates from an adult man with Graves' ophthalmopathy. The source material was peripheral blood. The chain combines TRBV29-1 with TRBJ2-7; 7 nucleotides match TRBD1. CDR3 in amino acids: CSVDGDSYEQYF. Written as DNA, the CDR3 is TGCAGCGTGGACGGGGACAGCTACGAGCAGTACTTC.